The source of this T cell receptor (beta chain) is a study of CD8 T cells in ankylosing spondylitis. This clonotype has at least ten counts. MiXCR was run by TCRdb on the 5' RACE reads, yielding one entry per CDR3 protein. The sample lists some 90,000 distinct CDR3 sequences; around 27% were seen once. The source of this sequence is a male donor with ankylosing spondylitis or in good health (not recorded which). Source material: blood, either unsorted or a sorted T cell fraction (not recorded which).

The CDR3 loop is CASSLGFSGSETQYF. In DNA form, the CDR3 reads TGCGCCAGCAGCTTGGGGTTCTCGGGGTCGGAGACCCAGTACTTC. This chain uses TRBV5-1 with TRBJ2-5; TRBD2 is a possible D gene (5 bases). The V end lost 0 bases, the J end lost 5 bases, and 14 bases lay between the germline ends. There are 15 residues in the CDR3. CDR1 SGHRS and CDR2 YFSETQ come from the germline V gene.